This T cell receptor (beta chain) was identified during a study of control samples from healthy donors and cancer patients (dated by TCRdb to 2020 to 2021). At the junction V is shortened by 0 bases and J by 3 bases, with 2 bases in between. The CDR3 runs 12 residues from the cysteine to the phenylalanine. Of the read, only the CDR3 DNA is kept; its 36 bases are in frame from base 1. In the germline V gene, CDR1 corresponds to MNHEY and CDR2 to SVGEGT. Library generation was performed with the immunoSEQ multiplex PCR assay. The source is immuneACCESS, and TCRdb retained only in-frame sequences with V and J called. Part of the clones is not carried over; for the studies checked, unresolved V genes explain less than half of this, and the remainder is unexplained. Counted in this sample were tens of thousands of clones; approximately 86% of them appeared once. The ten largest make up around a sixth of the sample.

Turning to this clone: Its antigen is currently not known. Per-nucleotide qualities are absent, and no much larger clonotype sits a single base away.

This receptor was taken from a man between 60 and 75 years old in good health. Sequences were obtained from blood. The rearrangement joined TRBV6-2 or TRBV6-3 to TRBJ1-1; no D gene is confidently identified. The DNA sequence is TGTGCCAGCAGTTACTCCGACACTGAAGCTTTCTTT. Translation gives CASSYSDTEAFF.